These 7 T cell receptor beta chains were all obtained from the same sample, sequenced in a study of blood T cells in healthy people across ages. The authors ran a second PCR of 7 to 11 cycles using a sample-barcoded 5' primer and a J-beta primer mix. Each CDR3 protein is one row after TCRdb ran MiXCR on the 5' RACE reads. The data hold around 970,000 distinct CDR3 sequences, with roughly 47% observed a single time. Material: blood. Receptors were obtained from a woman in her sixties in good health.

This clonotype came up a few times. The chain joins TRBV3-1 to TRBJ2-5; D is perhaps TRBD1 or TRBD2 (6 bases each). The germline V gene encodes CDR1 LGHDT and CDR2 YNNKEL (reference sequence). V lost 3 bases and J lost 3, with 14 bases in between. CDR3 size: 15 residues. CDR3 coding DNA: TGTGCCAGCAGCCACGCTCGGGGGCGGGAAGAGACCCAGTACTTC. Its translation is CASSHARGREETQYF.

This chain uses TRBV20-1 with TRBJ2-3, with TRBD1 matching over 9 bases. This CDR3 contains 15 residues. Trimming removed 2 bases from V and 3 bases from J; junction bases left unmatched: 6. Germline assignment: CDR1 DFQATT and CDR2 SNEGSKA (reference sequence). CDR3 loop: CSARRDRAATDTQYF. CDR3 sequence (DNA): TGCAGTGCTAGACGGGACAGGGCTGCGACAGATACGCAGTATTTT.

This chain links TRBV6-5 with TRBJ1-2; weak D call: TRBD1 (6 bases). Trimming removed 2 bases from V and 2 bases from J, with 9 bases in between. Per the germline V gene, CDR1 is MNHEY and CDR2 is SVGAGI. The CDR3 covers 14 residues. Written as DNA, the CDR3 is TGTGCCAGCAGTTACGACAGGCGAAACTATGGCTACACCTTC. The encoded protein is CASSYDRRNYGYTF.

The chain employs TRBV20-1 and TRBJ2-1; unclear D gene. This CDR3 is 16 amino acids long. Trimming took off 3 bases at V and 0 bases at J, with 15 bases between the two ends. Germline values: CDR1 DFQATT, CDR2 SNEGSKA (reference sequence). This CDR3 reads CSASPPRSSSYNEQFF. CDR3 bases: TGCAGTGCTAGCCCCCCTAGGTCGAGCTCCTACAATGAGCAGTTCTTC.

This chain uses TRBV29-1 with TRBJ1-4; D is ambiguous. CDR1 is SQVTM, CDR2 ANQGSEA, per germline. The V and J ends lost 6 bases and 4 bases respectively, with 15 bases between them. CDR3 length: 14 residues. The CDR3 sequence is CSVSAGGFNEKLFF. DNA for the CDR3: TGCAGCGTCTCCGCCGGCGGCTTTAATGAAAAACTGTTTTTT.

The chain employs TRBV20-1 and TRBJ1-2, with a possible D match to TRBD1 (6 bases). Per the germline V gene, CDR1 is DFQATT and CDR2 is SNEGSKA (reference sequence). The V gene lost 5 bases and the J gene lost 1 base, with 11 bases spanning the gap. This CDR3 is 13 amino acids long. The DNA for the CDR3 is TGCAGTGCTCCCGGACAGCTTAACTATGGCTACACCTTC. It is translated as CSAPGQLNYGYTF.

This chain uses TRBV20-1 with TRBJ2-2; TRBD2 aligns across 15 bases. This CDR3 region has 16 residues. The J segment lost 1 base and the V segment lost 6 bases, leaving 3 bases of the junction unmatched. CDR1 and CDR2 (germline): DFQATT, SNEGSKA (reference sequence). CDR3 amino acids: CSARTSGRENTGELFF. The DNA for the CDR3 is TGCAGTGCCCGGACTAGCGGGAGGGAGAACACCGGGGAGCTGTTTTTT.